This TCR beta chain was retrieved from a study of blood T cell repertoires in COVID-19. Study-level information: Material from acute and convalescent COVID-19 was sourced from the United States, Italy and Spain.

The CDR3 covers 15 residues. Per germline, CDR1 LNHNV and CDR2 YYDKDF (reference sequence). Trimming cost V 1 base and J 0 bases, with 10 bases left between them. For recovered donors of Cohort 3, there were two negative PCRs, clearance, or symptom resolution. Some clones are missing from TCRdb's copy, which holds only in-frame ones; the method was immunoSEQ multiplex PCR. Of 390,000 or so clones listed, around four fifths were seen once; the top ten hold approximately 5%. This clonotype was obtained from a woman in her fifties or sixties who had recovered from COVID-19. Input material: PBMCs or T cells enriched from blood (not recorded which). This rearrangement joins TRBV15 to TRBJ2-7; maybe TRBD1 (5 bases). CDR3 nucleotides: TGTGCCACCAGCAGAGTTGGGGCCTCCTCCTACGAGCAGTACTTC. As protein: CATSRVGASSYEQYF.